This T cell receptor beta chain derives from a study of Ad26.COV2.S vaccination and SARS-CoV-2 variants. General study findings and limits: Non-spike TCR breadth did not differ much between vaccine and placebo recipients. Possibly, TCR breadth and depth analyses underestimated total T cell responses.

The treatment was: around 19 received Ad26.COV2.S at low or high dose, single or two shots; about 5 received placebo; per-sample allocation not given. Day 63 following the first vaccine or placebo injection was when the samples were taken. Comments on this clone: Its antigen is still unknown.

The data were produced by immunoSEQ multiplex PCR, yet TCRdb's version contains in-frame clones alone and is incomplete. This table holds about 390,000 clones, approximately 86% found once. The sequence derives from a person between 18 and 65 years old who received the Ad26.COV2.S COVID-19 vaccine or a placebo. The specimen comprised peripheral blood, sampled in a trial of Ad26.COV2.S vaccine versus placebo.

As DNA, the CDR3 is TGTGCCAGCAGCTTGGAACGTGAAAAACTGTTTTTT. This encodes CASSLEREKLFF. The chain joins TRBV5-4 to TRBJ1-4; D is unclear. V gave up 0 bases and J gave up 7 bases, with 4 bases separating them. Germline CDR1 reads SGHNT; CDR2 reads YYREEE (reference sequence). This CDR3 has 12 amino acids. Drawing the rest from reference TRBV5-4 and TRBJ1-4, the complete variable domain is ETGVTQSPTHLIKTRGQQVTLRCSSQSGHNTVSWYQQALGQGPQFIFQYYREEENGRGNFPPRFSGLQFPNYSSELNVNALELDDSALYLCASSLEREKLFFGSGTQLSVL.